This T cell receptor (beta chain) was observed in a study of blood T cells in healthy people across ages (dated by TCRdb to the mid-2010s). Looking at the study overall: In model experiments, template switching captured about one uniquely barcoded TCR beta cDNA molecule for every two T cells. Using deep sequencing normalized with unique cDNA molecular identifiers, the study measured how TCR beta repertoire diversity changes with age. Donors were grouped into four age groups: young (average approximately 15 years), middle-aged (around 39), aged (approximately 58) and long-lived (over 80). To avoid experimental bias, donors of different ages were randomly spread across the sequencing lanes. The study analyzed two additional independent replicas of 1 million unique cDNA reads from the same blood draw for two donors, one aged 18 to 30 and one aged 80 or older. What the work shows at the level of the full study, not this receptor alone: Because the CMV infection status of the donors was unknown, age-related changes in expanded clonotypes may potentially have been confounded. As age increased, observed TCR beta diversity per million T cells dropped in a roughly linear way, and a significant reduction was already evident by age 40. Compared with the aged group, the long-lived group had more naive CD4+ T cells, fewer expanded clones and increased TCR diversity, a pattern suggesting age selection. Since profiling was done on bulk unsorted PBMCs, naive and antigen-experienced compartments could not be conclusively compared. Estimates of total diversity based on one million sequenced T cells were considered lower bounds and underestimates. The percentage of naive T cells measured by flow cytometry correlated strongly with observed TCR beta diversity.

As for this clonotype: The target of this receptor is not known. Base qualities are not provided; no much larger clone lies one nucleotide away.

Per the germline V gene, KGHDR is the CDR1 and SFDVKD is the CDR2. The CDR3 spans 13 residues, from the cysteine through the phenylalanine. Just the 39-base CDR3 DNA is kept, in frame starting at base 1. At the junction V is shortened by 9 bases and J by 6 bases; bases outside the gene matches: 7. To prepare the library, 5' RACE was applied. Sequencing instrument: Illumina HiSeq 2500. A second PCR of about 6 to 11 cycles was performed with a sample-barcoded 5' primer and a J-beta primer mix. Each TCR beta cDNA molecule received a unique molecular identifier from a template-switch 5' adaptor carrying 12 random nucleotides. Each sample yielded at least 3 million CDR3-containing paired-end reads. First-strand cDNA was synthesized from all RNA with the Mint cDNA synthesis kit, primed by a TRBC-specific oligonucleotide. All cDNA was treated with uracil-DNA glycosylase and then went through a first 18-cycle PCR with the universal primers M1SS and BC2_uni_R. The original pipeline was this. Each sample was normalized by randomly selecting 1 million high-quality reads, each carrying a distinct molecular identifier. Instead of being binned into consensus sequences, reads with shared molecular identifiers were discarded. MiTCR, with a Q25 quality threshold and the strictest error-elimination algorithm, was used for CDR3 identification, clonotype clustering and error correction. A nonparametric unseen species model with Euler transformation was used to estimate lower-bound total TCR beta diversity. TCRdb ran its own pipeline on the public reads, namely fastp trimming at Q25 and MiXCR clone calling, and kept in-frame beta chains. Each CDR3 protein gets just one entry, which takes the most common genes and DNA from the rows behind it. TCRdb, not the authors, supplied the V and J calls. The sample table shows over 1,300,000 distinct CDR3 sequences, and around 59% are seen once. Over 6.5% of the sample comes from the top ten.

The donors were roughly 39 Caucasian individuals from Russia, aged about 6 to 95 years, who were systemically healthy. Each donor gave around 9 milliliters of peripheral blood, collected into EDTA-treated Vacutainer tubes. Ficoll-Paque density-gradient centrifugation was used to isolate PBMCs, with at least 7 million obtained per sample. Total RNA, at least 6 micrograms per sample, was extracted from PBMCs with Trizol reagent. The percentages of naive CD45RAhigh/CD27high T cells were determined by flow cytometry on a PBMC aliquot from every donor. The chain employs TRBV24-1 and TRBJ2-1; 7 central nucleotides agree with TRBD2. The sequenced sample consisted of blood. The receptor's source is a man aged 18 to 30 in good health. The nucleotide sequence is given as TGTGCCACCGGCGGGACTAAACTCAATGAGCAGTTCTTC. Its protein product is CATGGTKLNEQFF.